A single TCR beta chain is shown here with its context. Its matching antigen is unknown. The CDR3 runs 14 residues. The germline V gene encodes CDR1 SGHAT and CDR2 FQDESV (reference sequence). Construction of TCR beta libraries relied on iRepertoire HTBI primers and on Arm-PCR targeting CDR3 regions. MiXCR, applied by TCRdb to the multiplex PCR reads, yields one record per CDR3 protein. This table holds about 470,000 distinct CDR3 sequences, around 20% found once. Noted time point: persistent/refractory GD, antithyroid drugs over 5 years with positive TRAb. RNA from PBMCs was the source of the TCR library. Criteria from the American Thyroid Association guidelines were applied to diagnose Graves' disease. The sample is drawn from a study of regulatory T cells in long-lasting Graves disease. General observations from the study: Persistent disease favored TRBV28, TRBJ1-2 and TRBJ2-5. Patients with persistent Graves' had lower TCR diversity than newly diagnosed patients. Possibly, too few samples lowered accuracy.

The sequence was collected from a female donor with Graves disease. The sample was peripheral blood mononuclear cells (PBMCs), taken when the disease was refractory, from a patient treated with antithyroid drugs. The J gene is TRBJ2-7, the V gene TRBV11-1; 10 nucleotides align to TRBD2. The DNA end favors TRBJ2-1, so the J call may be wrong. The CDR3 loop is CASSPAGGPGEQFF. The CDR3 DNA sequence: TGTGCCAGCAGCCCAGCGGGAGGGCCGGGGGAGCAGTTCTTC.